Here is one TCR beta chain with its context. Trimming pared 2 bases from V and 8 bases from J, leaving 15 bases between. The CDR3 sequence is 14 residues long. Per germline, CDR1 KGHSH and CDR2 LQKENI. The method was immunoSEQ multiplex PCR; TCRdb's version includes in-frame clones alone and lacks a portion of them. Among around 700,000 clones listed, 70% to 90% were seen once. The data derive from a study of blood T cell repertoires in COVID-19. About the study: Sites in the United States, Italy and Spain provided acute and convalescent COVID-19 samples. Sample material is recorded as cDNA or gDNA derived from T cells, B-cell-depleted T cells, or PBMCs.

This chain connects TRBV18 to TRBJ1-1, with D hard to call. Sample: peripheral blood. The receptor comes from a woman under 30 with acute or convalescent COVID-19. CDR3 region: CASSPVHGLSEAFF. Here the CDR3 DNA reads TGTGCCAGCTCACCAGTCCACGGTTTATCCGAAGCTTTCTTT.